The clone carrying this TCR beta chain has just one count. These data belong to a study of blood T cell repertoires in COVID-19. Study-level background: PBMCs, B-cell-depleted T cells, or T cells were the source of the cDNA or gDNA that made up the material.

CDR1 and CDR2 (germline): SGDLS, YYNGEE. The V gene end was trimmed by 2 bases and the J gene end by 5 bases; junction bases not matched to a gene: 13. The CDR3 is 18 residues long. Clones were sequenced by immunoSEQ multiplex PCR, and TCRdb holds only the in-frame ones, with some missing. The table shows 180,000 or so clones, with around 83% occurring only once. V is TRBV9 and J is TRBJ1-6, with 7 bases identical to TRBD1. This TCR was recovered from a man younger than 35 with acute or convalescent COVID-19. Sequencing was done on a sample of peripheral blood. The CDR3 nucleotides read TGTGCCAGCAGCGTCAGCACTGGGACAGCCGTGAATAATTCACCCCTCCACTTT. It translates to CASSVSTGTAVNNSPLHF.